What follows are 14 T cell receptor beta chains derived from one specimen sequenced in a study of CD8 T cells in Susac syndrome. An input of 0.5 to 1 ug of RNA was subjected to reverse transcription using random hexamers. TCRdb processed the immunoSEQ multiplex PCR reads anew with MiXCR; each CDR3 protein has one entry. Seen here are about 430,000 distinct CDR3 sequences, 85% observed once, and the top ten hold 0.09% to 0.15%. Sequencing was performed on CD8+ T cells from PBMCs. Source of these receptors: a human donor with multiple sclerosis.

This clonotype appeared a few times. The genes are TRBV12-3 or TRBV12-4 and TRBJ2-2; D remains ambiguous. V lost 4 bases and J 3 bases, leaving 6 bases between the germline ends. This CDR3 is built from 13 residues. CDR3 loop: CASSSRDTGELFF. The CDR3 DNA follows: TGTGCCAGCAGTTCTAGGGACACCGGGGAGCTGTTTTTT.

The chain combines TRBV27 with TRBJ2-1; TRBD2 agrees at 10 bases. Germline CDR1 MNHEY, CDR2 SMNVEV (reference sequence). The ends lost 3 bases at V and 5 bases at J; junction bases unmatched: 4. The CDR3 is 15 amino acids. CDR3: CASSFLAGVHNEQFF. The CDR3 region has the DNA TGTGCCAGCAGTTTCCTAGCGGGAGTCCACAATGAGCAGTTCTTC.

The genes are TRBV19 and TRBJ2-2; no firm D call. Germline lookup yields CDR1 LNHDA and CDR2 SQIVND (reference sequence). V dropped 6 bases and J dropped 5 bases, with 7 bases sitting between them. There are 12 residues in the CDR3. CDR3 residues: CASRPGTGELFF. In nucleotides, the CDR3 is TGTGCCAGTAGACCCGGGACCGGGGAGCTGTTTTTT.

The V and J genes are TRBV5-1 and TRBJ2-1; D call uncertain. In germline, CDR1 is SGHRS, CDR2 YFSETQ. Deletions cut 0 bases from V and 6 bases from J, with 13 bases between. The CDR3 loop spans 15 amino acids. CDR3 bases: TGCGCCAGCAGCTTGGCCCCGGGCCCCGGCAATGAGCAGTTCTTC. It is translated as CASSLAPGPGNEQFF.

J is TRBJ2-7 and V is TRBV30, with TRBD1 matching 8 bases. Germline lookup yields CDR1 GTSNPN and CDR2 SVGIG (reference sequence). This CDR3 is 13 amino acids long. With V trimmed by 3 bases and J by 1 base, 2 bases remained unmatched. DNA for the CDR3: TGTGCCTGGAGCCGGGACAGGTCCTACGAGCAGTACTTC. This codes for CAWSRDRSYEQYF.

The chain joins TRBV19 to TRBJ2-3; TRBD2 might be the D (5 bases). This CDR3 is 16 amino acids long. V was pared by 4 bases and J by 5 bases, with 19 bases between. Germline CDR1 and CDR2: LNHDA and SQIVND (reference sequence). CDR3 residues: CASSTPTLRGRDTQYF. CDR3 in DNA: TGTGCCAGTAGTACGCCGACCCTGAGAGGGAGAGATACGCAGTATTTT.

V and J are TRBV15 and TRBJ1-5; 8 nucleotides align to TRBD1. V shed 0 bases and J 0 bases; nucleotides not matched to a gene: 10. The germline gives CDR1 LNHNV, CDR2 YYDKDF (reference sequence). This CDR3 region has 19 residues. The CDR3 sequence: CATSRDSDRERYSNQPQHF. DNA of the CDR3: TGTGCCACCAGCAGAGATTCGGACAGGGAGAGATATAGCAATCAGCCCCAGCATTTT. Together with reference TRBV15 and TRBJ1-5, the CDR3 gives the full variable domain: DAMVIQNPRYQVTQFGKPVTLSCSQTLNHNVMYWYQQKSSQAPKLLFHYYDKDFNNEADTPDNFQSRRPNTSFCFLDIRSPGLGDTAMYLCATSRDSDRERYSNQPQHFGDGTRLSIL.

The chain is built from TRBV19 and TRBJ1-5; weak D call: TRBD1 (6 bases). V shed 11 bases and J shed 5 bases, with 22 bases lying between them. The CDR3 is 15 amino acids. Germline CDR1 and CDR2: LNHDA and SQIVND (reference sequence). CDR3 protein: CASHIGQLPHQPQHF. For the CDR3, the DNA is TGTGCCTCCCATATAGGACAGCTCCCCCATCAGCCCCAGCATTTT. Full variable domain (rest looked up from reference TRBV19 and TRBJ1-5): DGGITQSPKYLFRKEGQNVTLSCEQNLNHDAMYWYRQDPGQGLRLIYYSQIVNDFQKGDIAEGYSVSREKKESFPLTVTSAQKNPTAFYLCASHIGQLPHQPQHFGDGTRLSIL.

DNA for the CDR3: TGTGCCAGCAGTTTCCGGGCCCCTCTCGAGCAGTACTTC. Translated: CASSFRAPLEQYF. V usage is TRBV12-3 or TRBV12-4 and J usage is TRBJ2-7, with D unresolved. Trimming removed 3 bases from V and 6 bases from J, with 12 bases in between. The CDR3 has 13 residues.

The CDR3 is CASSADRDNSPLHF. CDR3 DNA sequence: TGCGCCAGCAGCGCGGACAGAGATAATTCACCCCTCCACTTT. The rearrangement joins TRBV5-1 to TRBJ1-6; possible D gene TRBD1, 6 bases. V shed 4 bases and J shed 5 bases, with 10 bases lying between them. The CDR3 is 14 amino acids. Germline CDR1 SGHRS, CDR2 YFSETQ.

The rearrangement joins TRBV7-9 to TRBJ2-7, with a possible D match to TRBD2 (5 bases). The CDR3 has 13 amino acids. Germline lookup yields CDR1 SEHNR and CDR2 FQNEAQ (reference sequence). Trimming cost V 5 bases and J 5 bases, with 13 bases left between them. CDR3 region: CASSREQEDEQYF. CDR3 in DNA: TGTGCCAGCAGCCGTGAGCAGGAGGACGAGCAGTACTTC.

This sequence joins TRBV3-1 and TRBJ2-1; 12 bases map to TRBD2. Looked up from germline, CDR1 is LGHDT and CDR2 is YNNKEL (reference sequence). V lost 2 bases to trimming and J lost 9 bases; unmatched junction nucleotides: 11. The CDR3 runs 17 residues. The chain's CDR3 is CASSQLQTSGGFGEQFF. CDR3 coding DNA: TGTGCCAGCAGCCAACTACAAACTAGCGGGGGGTTCGGTGAGCAGTTCTTC.

The chain employs TRBV10-1 and TRBJ2-1, with a tentative D call TRBD1 (7 bases). Trimming removed 4 bases at V and 4 bases at J, with 26 bases between. Germline assignment: CDR1 WNHNN and CDR2 SYGVQD (reference sequence). The CDR3 totals 19 residues. CDR3 region: CASSGGPPPAGQLYNEQFF. CDR3 bases: TGCGCCAGCAGTGGAGGACCCCCCCCGGCGGGACAGCTATACAATGAGCAGTTCTTC.

The genes are TRBV5-1 and TRBJ1-1; D perhaps matches TRBD1 (5 bases). The CDR3 is 14 residues long. Germline loops: CDR1 SGHRS, CDR2 YFSETQ. The V and J ends lost 4 bases and 10 bases respectively, with 20 bases between them. The CDR3 DNA reads TGCGCCAGCAGCCTCCGGGGGGTTGTGGAGCCAGCTTTCTTT. Amino acids: CASSLRGVVEPAFF.